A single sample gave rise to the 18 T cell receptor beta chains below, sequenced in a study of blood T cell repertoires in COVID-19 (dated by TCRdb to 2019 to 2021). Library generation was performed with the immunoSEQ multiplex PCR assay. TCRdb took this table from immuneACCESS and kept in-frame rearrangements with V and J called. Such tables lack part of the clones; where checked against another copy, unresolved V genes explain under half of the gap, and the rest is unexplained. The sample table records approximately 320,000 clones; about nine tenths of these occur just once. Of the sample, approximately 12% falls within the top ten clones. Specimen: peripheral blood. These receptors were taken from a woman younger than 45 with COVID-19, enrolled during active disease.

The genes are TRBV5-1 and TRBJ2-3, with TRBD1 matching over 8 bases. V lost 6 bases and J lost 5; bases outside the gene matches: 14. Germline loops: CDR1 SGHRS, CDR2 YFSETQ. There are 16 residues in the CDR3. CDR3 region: CASNNRVGQGKDTQYF. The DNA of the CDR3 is TGCGCCAGCAATAACAGAGTCGGACAGGGAAAAGATACGCAGTATTTT.

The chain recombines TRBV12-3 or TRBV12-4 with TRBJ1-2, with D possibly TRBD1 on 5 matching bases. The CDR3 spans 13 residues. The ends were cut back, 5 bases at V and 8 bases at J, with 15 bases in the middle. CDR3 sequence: CASSRDSFEGYTF. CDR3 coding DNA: TGTGCCAGCAGTCGGGACTCCTTTGAGGGCTACACCTTC.

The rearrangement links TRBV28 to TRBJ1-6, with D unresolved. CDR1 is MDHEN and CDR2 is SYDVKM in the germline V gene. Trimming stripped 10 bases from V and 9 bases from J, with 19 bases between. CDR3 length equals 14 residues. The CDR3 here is CATRPTRVFSPLHF. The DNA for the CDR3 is TGTGCCACCCGACCTACTAGGGTATTTTCACCCCTCCACTTT. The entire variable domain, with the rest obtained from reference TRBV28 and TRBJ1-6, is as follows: DVKVTQSSRYLVKRTGEKVFLECVQDMDHENMFWYRQDPGLGLRLIYFSYDVKMKEKGDIPEGYSVSREKKERFSLILESASTNQTSMYLCATRPTRVFSPLHFGNGTRLTVT.

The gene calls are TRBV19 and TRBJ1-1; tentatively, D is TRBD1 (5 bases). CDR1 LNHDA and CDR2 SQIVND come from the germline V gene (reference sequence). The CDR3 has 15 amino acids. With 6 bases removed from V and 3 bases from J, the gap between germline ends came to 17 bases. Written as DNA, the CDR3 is TGTGCCAGTAGGATTACAGGTTCGTGGGACACTGAAGCTTTCTTT. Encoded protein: CASRITGSWDTEAFF.

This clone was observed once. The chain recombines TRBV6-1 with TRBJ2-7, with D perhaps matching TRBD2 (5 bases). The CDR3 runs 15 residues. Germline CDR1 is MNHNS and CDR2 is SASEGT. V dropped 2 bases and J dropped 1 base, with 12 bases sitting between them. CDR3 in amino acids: CASSEWLGSSYEQYF. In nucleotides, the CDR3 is TGTGCCAGCAGTGAATGGTTAGGGAGTTCCTACGAGCAGTACTTC.

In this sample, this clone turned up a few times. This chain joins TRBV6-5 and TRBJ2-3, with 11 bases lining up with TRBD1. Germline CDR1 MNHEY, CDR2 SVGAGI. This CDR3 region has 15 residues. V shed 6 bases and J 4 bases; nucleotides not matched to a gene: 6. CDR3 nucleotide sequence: TGTGCCAGCAGGCCCGGGACAGGGGGAGCAGATACGCAGTATTTT. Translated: CASRPGTGGADTQYF.

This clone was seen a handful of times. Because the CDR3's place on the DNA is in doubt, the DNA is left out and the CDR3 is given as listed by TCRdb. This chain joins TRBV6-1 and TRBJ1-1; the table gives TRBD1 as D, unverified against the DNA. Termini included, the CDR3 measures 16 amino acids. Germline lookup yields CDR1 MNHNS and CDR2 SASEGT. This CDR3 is CASSEGVAMGAKSPFF.

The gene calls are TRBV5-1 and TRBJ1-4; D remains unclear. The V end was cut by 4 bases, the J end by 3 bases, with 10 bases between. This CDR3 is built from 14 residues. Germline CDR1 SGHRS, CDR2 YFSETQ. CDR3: CASSTGGANEKLFF. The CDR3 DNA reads TGCGCCAGCAGCACCGGCGGGGCTAATGAAAAACTGTTTTTT.

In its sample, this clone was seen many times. The CDR3 loop is CASHPRDRYYEQYF. For the CDR3, the DNA is TGTGCCAGCCACCCCCGGGACAGATACTACGAGCAGTACTTC. The chain has TRBV6-5 and TRBJ2-7; 7 bases fit TRBD1. Trimming took 8 bases from V and 3 from J; bases not matched to a gene: 10. The germline V gene encodes CDR1 MNHEY and CDR2 SVGAGI. The CDR3 spans 14 residues.

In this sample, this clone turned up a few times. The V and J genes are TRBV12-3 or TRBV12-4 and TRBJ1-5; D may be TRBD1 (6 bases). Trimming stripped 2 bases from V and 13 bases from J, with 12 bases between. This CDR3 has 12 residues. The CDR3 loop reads CASSLIGGAQHF. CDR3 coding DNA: TGTGCCAGCAGTTTAATTGGGGGGGCTCAGCATTTT.

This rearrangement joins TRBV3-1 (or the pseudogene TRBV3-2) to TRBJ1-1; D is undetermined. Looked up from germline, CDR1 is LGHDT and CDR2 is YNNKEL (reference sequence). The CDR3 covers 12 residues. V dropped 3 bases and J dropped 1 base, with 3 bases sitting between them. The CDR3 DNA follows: TGTGCCAGCAGCCACTGGAACACTGAAGCTTTCTTT. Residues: CASSHWNTEAFF.

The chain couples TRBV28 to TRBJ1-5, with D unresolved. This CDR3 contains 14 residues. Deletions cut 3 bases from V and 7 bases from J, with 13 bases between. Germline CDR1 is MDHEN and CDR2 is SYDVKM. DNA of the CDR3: TGTGCCAGCAGTTTTTGGAGGTCAGGCCAGCCCCAGCATTTT. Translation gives CASSFWRSGQPQHF.

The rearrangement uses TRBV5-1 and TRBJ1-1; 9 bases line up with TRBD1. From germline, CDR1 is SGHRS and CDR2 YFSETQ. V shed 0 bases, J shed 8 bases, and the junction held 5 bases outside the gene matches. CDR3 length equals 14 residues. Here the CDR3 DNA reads TGCGCCAGCAGCTTGGGTGGGGACAGGGTGGAAGCTTTCTTT. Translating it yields CASSLGGDRVEAFF.

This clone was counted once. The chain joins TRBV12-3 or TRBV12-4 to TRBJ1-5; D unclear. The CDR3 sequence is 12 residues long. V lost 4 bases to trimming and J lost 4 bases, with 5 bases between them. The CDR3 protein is CASSSGNQPQHF. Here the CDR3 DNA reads TGTGCCAGCAGTTCAGGAAATCAGCCCCAGCATTTT.

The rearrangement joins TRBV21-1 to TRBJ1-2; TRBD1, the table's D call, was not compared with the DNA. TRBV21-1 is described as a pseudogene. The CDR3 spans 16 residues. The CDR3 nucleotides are TGTGCCAGCAGCAAATCCGTGACAGGGGCGAACTATGGCTACACCTTC. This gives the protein CASSKSVTGANYGYTF.

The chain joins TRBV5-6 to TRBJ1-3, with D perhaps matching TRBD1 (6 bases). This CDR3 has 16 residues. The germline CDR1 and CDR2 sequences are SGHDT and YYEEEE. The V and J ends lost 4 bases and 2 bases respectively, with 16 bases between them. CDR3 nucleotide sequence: TGTGCCAGCAGCGGGGGACAAGGGGCCACTGGAAACACCATATATTTT. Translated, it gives CASSGGQGATGNTIYF.

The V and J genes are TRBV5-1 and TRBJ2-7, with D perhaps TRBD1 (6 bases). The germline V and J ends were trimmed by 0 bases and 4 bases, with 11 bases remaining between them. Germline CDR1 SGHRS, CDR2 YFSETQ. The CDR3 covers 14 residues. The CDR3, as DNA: TGCGCCAGCAGCTTGGCCGGGACACGTTACGAGCAGTACTTC. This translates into CASSLAGTRYEQYF.

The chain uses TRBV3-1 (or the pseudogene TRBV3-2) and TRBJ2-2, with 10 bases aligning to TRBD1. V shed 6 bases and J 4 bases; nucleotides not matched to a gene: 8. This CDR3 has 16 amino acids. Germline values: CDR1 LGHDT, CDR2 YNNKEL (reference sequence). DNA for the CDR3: TGTGCCAGCAGTCTTGACAGGGGGCGCAGCACCGGGGAGCTGTTTTTT. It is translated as CASSLDRGRSTGELFF.